This section outlines one TCR beta chain sequence together with its context. Antigen specificity is unknown. The data originate from a study of cytomegalovirus exposure and HLA in healthy donors. Study-level results: Accurate HLA-A and HLA-B prediction from TCR beta sequences was reported for most subjects.

The PCR had 60 Vbeta and 13 Jbeta primers. Here immunoSEQ multiplex PCR was the method, and the copy in TCRdb shows in-frame clones only, minus some. The data show about 130,000 clones, approximately 84% seen once. CDR3 length equals 13 residues. Trimming at V came to 0 bases and at J to 6 bases, leaving 3 bases not matched to a gene. Per germline, CDR1 SGDLS and CDR2 YYNGEE. The rearrangement links TRBV9 to TRBJ2-7; the match to TRBD2 covers 7 bases. This clonotype was obtained from a middle-aged woman in good health and CMV-seronegative. Material for sequencing was PBMCs. The CDR3 bases are TGTGCCAGCAGCGTAGGCGGCGGGGGCGAGCAGTACTTC. This translates into CASSVGGGGEQYF.